What follows describes a single TCR beta chain. This specimen comes from a study of blood T cell repertoires in COVID-19. Background on the study: The samples span acute and convalescent COVID-19 from the United States, Italy and Spain. Sample material is recorded as cDNA or gDNA derived from T cells, B-cell-depleted T cells, or PBMCs.

Sequenced by immunoSEQ multiplex PCR; TCRdb stores in-frame clones only, minus some. The table has about 75,000 clones, approximately 79% seen once. The TCR sequence derives from a human donor with acute or convalescent COVID-19. The donor label of this sample is uncertain. The sequencing sample was made of peripheral blood.

CDR3 sequence: CASIAGGVWTGELFF. As DNA, the CDR3 is TGTGCCAGCATCGCGGGAGGAGTATGGACCGGGGAGCTGTTTTTT. The gene calls are TRBV2 and TRBJ2-2, with 8 positions matching TRBD2. With 7 bases clipped from V and 5 bases from J, the junction kept 9 bases outside the gene matches. This CDR3 contains 15 residues. The germline CDR1 and CDR2 sequences are SNHLY and FYNNEI.